This TCR beta chain came from a study of human T cells and chemical hapten exposure. There are a few counts of this clonotype. CDR1 and CDR2 from the germline V gene are SGHAT and FQNNGV. The CDR3 has 15 residues. V was shortened by 3 bases and J by 3 bases, with 13 bases between the two germline ends. Time point noted: pre-sensitization, week 0. Treatment denoted: therapeutic diphenylcyclopropenone sensitization with weekly scalp DPC. Authors' processing steps: Counting gave a median of approximately 96,000 TCRs per sample, with values ranging from about 23,224 to 690,600. TCRdb fed the RACE reads into MiXCR, producing one record per CDR3 protein. For this entry, the V and J calls and clone size follow TCRdb and not the study's own pipeline. This sample has tens of thousands of distinct CDR3 sequences, with around 10% found just once.

The sequenced sample was whole blood, obtained in connection with sensitization to the hapten diphenylcyclopropenone (DPC). The sequence came from a woman aged 35 to 49 with alopecia areata. Some clones in this sample may be carry-over from other donors' samples. The chain links TRBV11-2 to TRBJ2-3; D gene uncertain. Here the CDR3 DNA reads TGTGCCAGCAGCTTCATACAAGGGTCTACAGATACGCAGTATTTT. It translates to CASSFIQGSTDTQYF.